This TCR beta chain was identified in a study of T cell repertoires in cytomegalovirus infection. Study overall: Indications came from public TCR beta signatures; they pointed to CMV infection and to a matching HLA type. Study observations and caveats: There were HLA-C-restricted CMV-specific TCR beta clonotypes dominating the ex vivo response. Of the TCR beta families, the public ones yielded a cumulative frequency that identified carriers of CMV plus the relevant HLA.

Germline V gene lookup returns CDR1 MNHEY and CDR2 SVGAGI. V shed 5 bases and J shed 9 bases, with 10 bases lying between them. This CDR3 contains 11 residues. MiXCR was run by TCRdb on the reads, yielding one entry per CDR3 protein. The repertoire holds about 600,000 distinct CDR3 sequences, with approximately 24% as singletons. This clonotype was counted once. The antigen remains undetermined. This could be a read error, since a much larger clone is one nucleotide away. This clonotype originated in a human donor in good health (CMV status not recorded). Some clones in this sample may be carry-over from other donors' samples. The gene calls are TRBV6-5 and TRBJ1-1, with a weak D call TRBD1 (5 bases). Sequenced material: CD8+ T cells from PBMCs. The CDR3, as DNA: TGTGCCAGCAGTCGGGACCGTAAAGCTTTCTTT. Encoded protein: CASSRDRKAFF.